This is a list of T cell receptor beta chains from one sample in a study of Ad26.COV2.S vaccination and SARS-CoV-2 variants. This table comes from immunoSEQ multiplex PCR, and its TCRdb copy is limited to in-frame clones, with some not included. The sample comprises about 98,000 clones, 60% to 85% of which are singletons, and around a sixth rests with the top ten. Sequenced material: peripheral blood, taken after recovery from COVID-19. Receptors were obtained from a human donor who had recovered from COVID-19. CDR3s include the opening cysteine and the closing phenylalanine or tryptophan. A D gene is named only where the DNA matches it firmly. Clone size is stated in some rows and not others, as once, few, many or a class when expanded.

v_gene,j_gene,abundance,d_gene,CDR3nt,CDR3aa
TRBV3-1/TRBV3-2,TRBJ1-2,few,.,TGTGCCAGCAGCCAAGCAGGCGGAAACTATGGCTACACCTTC,CASSQAGGNYGYTF
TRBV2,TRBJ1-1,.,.,TGTGCCAGCCAGACGGGTAAAGCTTTCTTT,CASQTGKAFF
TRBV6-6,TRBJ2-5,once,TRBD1,TGTGCCAGCACCCCAACAGGGGGTGAGACCCAGTACTTC,CASTPTGGETQYF
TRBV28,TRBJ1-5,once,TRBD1,TGTGCCAGCAGTTCGCCGGGACAGGGACTACTTAGCAATCAGCCCCAGCATTTT,CASSSPGQGLLSNQPQHF
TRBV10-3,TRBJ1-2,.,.,TGTGCCATCATGAGTTCGGGCGGGGAAGACTATGGCTACACCTTC,CAIMSSGGEDYGYTF
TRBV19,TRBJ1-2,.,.,TGTGCCAGTAGTATCGGGCAGCTTAACTATGGCTACACCTTC,CASSIGQLNYGYTF
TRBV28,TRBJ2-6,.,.,TGTGCCAGCATGAATACAGGTGTCTACTCTGGGGCCAACGTCCTGACTTTC,CASMNTGVYSGANVLTF
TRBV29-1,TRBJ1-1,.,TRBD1,TGCAGCGTCGTGACAGGGGGTAGTGTCTACGCTGAAGCTTTCTTT,CSVVTGGSVYAEAFF
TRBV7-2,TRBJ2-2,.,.,TGTGCCAGCAGCTTACCAGGACCCGGGGAGCTGTTTTTT,CASSLPGPGELFF
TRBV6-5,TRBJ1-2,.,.,TGTGCCAGCAGTTACGATTTTGACAGGTTTGGCTACACCTTC,CASSYDFDRFGYTF
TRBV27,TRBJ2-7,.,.,TGTGCCAGCAGTTCGCCCCCCTACGAGCAGTACTTC,CASSSPPYEQYF
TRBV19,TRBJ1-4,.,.,TGTGCCAGTAGAACCGGGACGGAGGGGGAAAAACTGTTTTTT,CASRTGTEGEKLFF
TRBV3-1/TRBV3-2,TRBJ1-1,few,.,TGTGCCAGCAGCCAAGCGGACGGCCTCTTAGGAGCTTTCTTT,CASSQADGLLGAFF
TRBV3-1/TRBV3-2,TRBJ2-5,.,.,TGTGCCAGCAGCCTGGGACCCAGGGAGACCCAGTACTTC,CASSLGPRETQYF
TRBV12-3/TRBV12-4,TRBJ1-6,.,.,TGTGCCAGCAGTCCCGCCAGCAATTCACCCCTCCACTTT,CASSPASNSPLHF
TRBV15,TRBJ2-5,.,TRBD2,TGTGCCACCAGCAGAGATGCTAGCGGAGGGGAGGGGCCCTTAGAGACCCAGTACTTC,CATSRDASGGEGPLETQYF
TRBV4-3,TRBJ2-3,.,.,TGCGCCAGCAGCCAAGACGTCCTCCAGAGGAATACGCAGTATTTT,CASSQDVLQRNTQYF
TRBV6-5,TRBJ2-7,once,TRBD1,TGTGCCAGCACTCGGACAGGACAGCCCTACTACGAGCAGTACTTC,CASTRTGQPYYEQYF
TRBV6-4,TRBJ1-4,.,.,TGTGCCTGCGAGACAGGTCTAAATGAAAAACTGTTTTTT,CACETGLNEKLFF
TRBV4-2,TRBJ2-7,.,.,TGTGCCAGCAGCCAAGATTTCGCCCTAACCTACGAGCAGTACTTC,CASSQDFALTYEQYF
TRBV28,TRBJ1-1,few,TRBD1,TGTGCCAGCAACACTAGGGGGCGGGGGAACACTGAAGCTTTCTTT,CASNTRGRGNTEAFF
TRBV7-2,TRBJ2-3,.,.,TGTGCCAGCAGCTTAGAGGAGGGGGGGGTGGATACGCAGTATTTT,CASSLEEGGVDTQYF
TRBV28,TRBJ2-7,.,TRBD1,TGTGCCAGCAGTACATCCTCCGGGACAGGGACCTACGAGCAGTACTTC,CASSTSSGTGTYEQYF
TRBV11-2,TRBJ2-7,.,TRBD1,TGTGCCAGCAGCATACAGGGGAAGGGGTTCACCTACGAGCAGTACTTC,CASSIQGKGFTYEQYF
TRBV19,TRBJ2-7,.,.,TGTGCCAGTAGTATACGACAGGGAGGCTACGAGCAGTACTTC,CASSIRQGGYEQYF
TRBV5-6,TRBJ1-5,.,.,TGTGCCAGCAGCTTGTATGGTGTTAGCAATCAGCCCCAGCATTTT,CASSLYGVSNQPQHF
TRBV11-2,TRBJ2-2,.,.,TGTGCCAGCAGCTTAGAGGGGGGCAGGGTTACCGGGGAGCTGTTTTTT,CASSLEGGRVTGELFF
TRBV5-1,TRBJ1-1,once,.,TGCGCCAGCAGGTTACGGACAGAAAACACTGAAGCTTTCTTT,CASRLRTENTEAFF
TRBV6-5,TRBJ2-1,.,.,TGTGCCAGCAGTTACTCCGGGATCAACAATGAGCAGTTCTTC,CASSYSGINNEQFF
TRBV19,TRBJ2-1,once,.,TGTGCCAGTTCTCCGGGACAATCCTACAATGAGCAGTTCTTC,CASSPGQSYNEQFF
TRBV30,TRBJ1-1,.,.,TGTGCCTGGAGCACGACAGCCATTAACACTGAAGCTTTCTTT,CAWSTTAINTEAFF
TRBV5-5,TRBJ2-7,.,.,TGTGCCAGCAGCTCCCCTGGGGATCCAGACCGGGCCGAGCAGTACTTC,CASSSPGDPDRAEQYF
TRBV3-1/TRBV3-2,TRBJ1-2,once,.,TGTGCCAGCAGCCAAGATCCCACGGACAGTCTAGATGGCTACACCTTC,CASSQDPTDSLDGYTF
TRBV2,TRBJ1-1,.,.,TGTGCCAGCAGTGCCCAGGGGAACACTGAAGCTTTCTTT,CASSAQGNTEAFF
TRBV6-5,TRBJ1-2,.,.,TGTGCCAGCTCAGGTCCCGGCGGTGGCTACACCTTC,CASSGPGGGYTF
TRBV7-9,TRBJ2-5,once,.,TGTGCCAGCAGCTTTTTAGGGGTCCAACAAGAGACCCAGTACTTC,CASSFLGVQQETQYF
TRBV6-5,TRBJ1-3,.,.,TGTGCCAGCAGGGATCGGCAGGGTACCGGAAACACCATATATTTT,CASRDRQGTGNTIYF
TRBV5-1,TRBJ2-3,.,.,TGCGCCAGCAGCTTGGAGGGTAGTATTGGCACAGATACGCAGTATTTT,CASSLEGSIGTDTQYF
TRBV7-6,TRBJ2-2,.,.,TGTGCCAGCTCCCTTTCTTACAGGGCGGTGACCGGGGAGCTGTTTTTT,CASSLSYRAVTGELFF